The count of the clone carrying this T cell receptor (beta chain) is one. The table came from immunoSEQ multiplex PCR; TCRdb's copy has only in-frame clones and leaves some out. The repertoire includes around 230,000 clones, under 90% of them detected once, and around 3.7% sits in the top ten. Germline V gives CDR1 MNHEY, CDR2 SMNVEV (reference sequence). The CDR3 is 13 amino acids. The V gene lost 1 base and the J gene lost 5 bases, with 5 bases spanning the gap. This record comes from a study of blood T cell repertoires in COVID-19. The wider study: PBMCs, B-cell-depleted T cells, or T cells provided the cDNA or gDNA that made up the material.

Donors were grouped by their self-reported clinical history. Material for sequencing was PBMCs or T cells enriched from blood (not recorded which). V usage is TRBV27 and J usage is TRBJ1-4; D remains ambiguous. The receptor's source is a woman aged 25 to 39 with acute COVID-19. DNA for the CDR3: TGTGCCAGCAGTTTATACGGGAATGAAAAACTGTTTTTT. This sequence encodes CASSLYGNEKLFF.